One sample yielded the 8 T cell receptor beta chains listed below, sequenced in a study of T cells after yellow fever vaccination. TCRdb redid the calling of the 5' RACE reads with MiXCR, one entry per CDR3 protein. The sample records roughly 170,000 distinct CDR3 sequences, 6.2% being singletons. The starting material was CD4+ T cells sorted from PBMCs, obtained on the day of the first yellow fever vaccination. The receptor set was obtained from a man between 18 and 29 years old who received the YFV17D yellow fever vaccine.

This clonotype appeared many times. The genes are TRBV6-1 and TRBJ1-5; 7 bases line up with TRBD1. This CDR3 region has 16 residues. Trimming took 6 bases from V and 2 from J; bases not matched to a gene: 10. CDR1 and CDR2 from the germline V gene are MNHNS and SASEGT. The CDR3 coding sequence is TGTGCCAGCAGCCGGGACAGTCTTGCGGGCAATCAGCCCCAGCATTTT. It yields the protein CASSRDSLAGNQPQHF.

This clonotype was seen a handful of times. J is TRBJ2-2 and V is TRBV9, with 14 bases identical to TRBD2. V trimming: 4 bases; J trimming: 6 bases; junction bases outside the gene matches: 5. Per germline, CDR1 SGDLS and CDR2 YYNGEE. This CDR3 has 16 residues. The DNA of the CDR3 is TGTGCCAGCAGCTCCAGGACTAGCGGGGGGCCCGGGGAGCTGTTTTTT. This encodes CASSSRTSGGPGELFF. The whole variable domain, filled in from reference TRBV9 and TRBJ2-2, reads DSGVTQTPKHLITATGQRVTLRCSPRSGDLSVYWYQQSLDQGLQFLIQYYNGEERAKGNILERFSAQQFPDLHSELNLSSLELGDSALYFCASSSRTSGGPGELFFGEGSRLTVL.

This clonotype was counted only a few times. This chain joins TRBV2 and TRBJ2-1, with D possibly being TRBD1 (5 bases). Germline V CDR1 and CDR2: SNHLY, FYNNEI. CDR3 length: 13 amino acids. Trimming pared 4 bases from V and 3 bases from J, leaving 7 bases between. The CDR3 spells CASSGQGYNEQFF. The CDR3 bases are TGTGCCAGCAGTGGGCAGGGCTACAATGAGCAGTTCTTC.

This clonotype is deemed medium-sized. The V and J genes are TRBV5-1 and TRBJ2-5; a weak D match, TRBD1 (5 bases). Trimming took 4 bases from V and 5 from J, leaving 18 bases between them. This CDR3 spans 15 amino acids. Germline CDR1 reads SGHRS; CDR2 reads YFSETQ. The CDR3 loop is CASSAGWGNQETQYF. In nucleotides, the CDR3 is TGCGCCAGCAGCGCAGGGTGGGGTAATCAGGAGACCCAGTACTTC.

This clonotype has ten or more counts. This sequence joins TRBV12-3 or TRBV12-4 and TRBJ2-2; 9 nucleotides align to TRBD2. J was trimmed by 3 bases and V by 2 bases; bases with no gene match: 7. There are 17 residues in the CDR3. CDR3 coding DNA: TGTGCCAGCAGTTTATTTTCTAGCGGGGAGTACACCGGGGAGCTGTTTTTT. Translation gives CASSLFSSGEYTGELFF.

This chain links TRBV11-1 with TRBJ2-6; 11 nucleotides line up with TRBD1. V trimming: 5 bases; J trimming: 2 bases; junction bases outside the gene matches: 8. Germline values: CDR1 SGHAT, CDR2 FQDESV (reference sequence). This CDR3 is 18 amino acids long. The CDR3 bases are TGTGCCAGCAGCGGAAGGGACAGGGGGAACCCTGGGGCCAACGTCCTGACTTTC. It encodes CASSGRDRGNPGANVLTF.

Ten or more counts support this clonotype. The chain employs TRBV21-1 and TRBJ2-7; the D call in the table, TRBD1, was not verified against the DNA. TRBV21-1 is a documented pseudogene. This CDR3 contains 16 residues. The CDR3 sequence: CASKNKRDSTRYEQYF. The CDR3 coding sequence is TGTGCCAGCAAAAACAAAAGGGACAGCACTCGCTACGAGCAGTACTTC.

This clonotype has more than one count but fewer than ten. The rearrangement joins TRBV20-1 to TRBJ2-3; 11 nucleotides align to TRBD2. This CDR3 is 14 amino acids long. Unmatched junction bases numbered 3, after V lost 3 bases and J lost 4 bases. Germline CDR1 is DFQATT and CDR2 is SNEGSKA (reference sequence). This CDR3 is CSASASGGSDTQYF. DNA of the CDR3: TGCAGTGCTAGCGCTAGCGGGGGGTCAGATACGCAGTATTTT.